These 14 T cell receptor beta chains were all obtained from the same sample, sequenced in a study of synovial regulatory T cells in juvenile arthritis (dated by TCRdb to between 2014 and 2017). Paper-wide results and their limitations: Blood iaTreg cells showed lower TCR diversity than other blood Treg cells, consistent with antigen-driven expansion.

These TCRs' antigens remain unknown. Library generation was performed with the immunoSEQ multiplex PCR assay. TCRdb carries this immuneACCESS record with in-frame sequences only. Its versions omit some clonotypes, under half of them owing to an unresolved V gene in the studies checked, with the rest unexplained. The record for this sample contains roughly 9,600 clones. The ten most abundant clones make up around 1.7% of the sample. Sequenced material: Treg cells from blood. The sample's cell subset or site, from its label and the paper: HLA-DR+ inflammation-associated blood Treg cells. These receptors all come from a donor younger than 30 with juvenile idiopathic arthritis.

The chain is built from TRBV5-4 and TRBJ2-3. Germline V gene data show CDR1 as SGHNT and CDR2 as YYREEE (reference sequence). The CDR3 spans 13 residues. The record lacks a DNA sequence. The CDR3 sequence: CASSLKAPDTQYF. Variable domain in full (rest from reference TRBV5-4 and TRBJ2-3): ETGVTQSPTHLIKTRGQQVTLRCSSQSGHNTVSWYQQALGQGPQFIFQYYREEENGRGNFPPRFSGLQFPNYSSELNVNALELDDSALYLCASSLKAPDTQYFGPGTRLTVL.

V gene TRBV4-3 combines with J gene TRBJ2-2. Germline lookup yields CDR1 LGHNA and CDR2 YSLEER. This CDR3 has 11 residues. The nucleotide record is missing. The CDR3 loop reads CASSQRGELFF.

This clone is medium-sized by frequency. The V gene is TRBV2, the J gene TRBJ1-5. The germline V gene has CDR1 SNHLY and CDR2 FYNNEI. This CDR3 comprises 12 residues. No DNA is listed. Here the CDR3 reads CASREGNQPQHF.

The CDR3 protein is CASSFSRSGTVNTEAFF. The chain carries TRBV19 and TRBJ1-1; TCRdb names TRBD1, which stays unverified in the absence of DNA. Germline V CDR1 and CDR2: LNHDA, SQIVND (reference sequence). CDR3 length: 17 amino acids. The DNA is not on file.

The V gene is TRBV4-3, the J gene TRBJ1-1; lacking DNA, the TRBD1 call made by TCRdb goes unchecked. Germline V gene lookup returns CDR1 LGHNA and CDR2 YSLEER. There are 16 residues in the CDR3. The record lacks a DNA sequence. The CDR3 spells CASSHQFRGLDTEAFF.

The V gene is TRBV4-1, the J gene TRBJ1-5; TCRdb outputs TRBD1, but without DNA this stays unchecked. The germline V gene encodes CDR1 MGHRA and CDR2 YSYEKL. CDR3 length: 15 amino acids. DNA is not recorded here. This CDR3 is CASSQEQYSNQPQHF.

V gene TRBV4-3 combines with J gene TRBJ2-2; TCRdb gives TRBD2 as the D gene, but with no DNA this cannot be confirmed. The germline V gene has CDR1 LGHNA and CDR2 YSLEER. The CDR3 totals 16 residues. No DNA has been recorded. CDR3 region: CASSQEREEGTGELFF.

The chain carries TRBV30 and TRBJ1-4. In germline, CDR1 is GTSNPN, CDR2 SVGIG (reference sequence). The CDR3 totals 13 residues. No DNA accompanies this entry. The CDR3 protein is CAWSVGDTKKLFF.

The chain uses TRBV5-1 and TRBJ1-2. Germline V gene data show CDR1 as SGHRS and CDR2 as YFSETQ. This CDR3 has 16 residues. No DNA accompanies this entry. The CDR3: CASTLWSGSSNYGYTF.

The V and J genes are TRBV5-4 and TRBJ2-1; TCRdb outputs TRBD1, but without DNA this stays unchecked. The CDR3 sequence is 12 residues long. No DNA is given. In germline, CDR1 is SGHNT, CDR2 YYREEE (reference sequence). The CDR3 protein is CASSRGVYEQFF.

This CDR3 reads CASSLELLAVNEQFF. The genes are TRBV7-9 and TRBJ2-1; as DNA is missing, the TRBD2 call by TCRdb cannot be tested. CDR3 length: 15 residues. No DNA appears here. Germline V lookup: CDR1 SEHNR, CDR2 FQNEAQ (reference sequence). Supplemented by reference TRBV7-9 and TRBJ2-1, the full variable domain reads DTGVSQNPRHKITKRGQNVTFRCDPISEHNRLYWYRQTLGQGPEFLTYFQNEAQLEKSRLLSDRFSAERPKGSFSTLEIQRTEQGDSAMYLCASSLELLAVNEQFFGPGTRLTVL.

The genes are TRBV2 and TRBJ2-1; absent DNA, TCRdb's TRBD2 call cannot be checked. The CDR3 runs 12 residues. DNA was not recorded. Germline CDR1 and CDR2: SNHLY and FYNNEI. CDR3 sequence: CASSYSDNEQFF. Using reference TRBV2 and TRBJ2-1 for the parts outside the CDR3, the full variable domain is EPEVTQTPSHQVTQMGQEVILRCVPISNHLYFYWYRQILGQKVEFLVSFYNNEISEKSEIFDDQFSVERPDGSNFTLKIRSTKLEDSAMYFCASSYSDNEQFFGPGTRLTVL.

In the case of this clone: The missing conserved phenylalanine or tryptophan at the end of this CDR3 makes a read error likely. V is TRBV7-2 and J is TRBJ2-3. Germline CDR1 reads SGHTA; CDR2 reads FQGNSA. This CDR3 is built from 11 residues. The DNA is not on file. The CDR3: CASSLVDTQYS.

The chain links TRBV6-1 to TRBJ1-1; TCRdb designates TRBD1, a call that cannot be tested without DNA. Germline V gene data show CDR1 as MNHNS and CDR2 as SASEGT. This CDR3 comprises 13 residues. No DNA is recorded. CDR3 region: CASSSGHFGVAFF.